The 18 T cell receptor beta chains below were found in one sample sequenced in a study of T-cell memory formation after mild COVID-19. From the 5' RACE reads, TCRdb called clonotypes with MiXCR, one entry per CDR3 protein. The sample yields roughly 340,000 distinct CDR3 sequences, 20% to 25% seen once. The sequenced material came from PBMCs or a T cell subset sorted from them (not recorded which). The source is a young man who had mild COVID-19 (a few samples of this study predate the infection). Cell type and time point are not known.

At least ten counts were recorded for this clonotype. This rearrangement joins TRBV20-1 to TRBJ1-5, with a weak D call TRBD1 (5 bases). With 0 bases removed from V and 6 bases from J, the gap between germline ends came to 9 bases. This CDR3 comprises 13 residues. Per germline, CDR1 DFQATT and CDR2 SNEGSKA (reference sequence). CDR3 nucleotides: TGCAGTGCTAGAGAGGGGCTAGCTCAGCCCCAGCATTTT. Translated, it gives CSAREGLAQPQHF.

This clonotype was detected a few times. This CDR3 reads CASSLVNRWGDTQYF. CDR3 coding DNA: TGTGCCAGCAGCTTAGTGAACAGGTGGGGAGATACGCAGTATTTT. The chain couples TRBV7-2 to TRBJ2-3, with D possibly matching TRBD1 (5 bases). The CDR3 contains 15 residues. The V gene's germline CDR1 is SGHTA and CDR2 FQGNSA. The ends were cut back, 1 base at V and 5 bases at J, with 13 bases in the middle. Variable domain in full (rest from reference TRBV7-2 and TRBJ2-3): GAGVSQSPSNKVTEKGKDVELRCDPISGHTALYWYRQSLGQGLEFLIYFQGNSAPDKSGLPSDRFSAERTGGSVSTLTIQRTQQEDSAVYLCASSLVNRWGDTQYFGPGTRLTVL.

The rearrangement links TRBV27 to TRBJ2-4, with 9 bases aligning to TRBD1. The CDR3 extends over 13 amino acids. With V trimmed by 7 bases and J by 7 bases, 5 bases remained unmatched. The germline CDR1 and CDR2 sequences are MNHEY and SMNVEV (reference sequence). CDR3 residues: CASMDRGLNIQYF. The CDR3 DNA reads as TGTGCCAGCATGGACAGGGGATTGAACATTCAGTACTTC.

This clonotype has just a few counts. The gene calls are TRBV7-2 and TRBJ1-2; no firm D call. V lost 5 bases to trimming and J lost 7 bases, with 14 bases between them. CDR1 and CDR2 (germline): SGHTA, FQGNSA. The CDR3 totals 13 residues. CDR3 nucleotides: TGTGCCAGCAGCACGTCCACGACCGGTGGCTACACCTTC. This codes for CASSTSTTGGYTF. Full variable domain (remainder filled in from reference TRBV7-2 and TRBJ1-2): GAGVSQSPSNKVTEKGKDVELRCDPISGHTALYWYRQSLGQGLEFLIYFQGNSAPDKSGLPSDRFSAERTGGSVSTLTIQRTQQEDSAVYLCASSTSTTGGYTFGSGTRLTVV.

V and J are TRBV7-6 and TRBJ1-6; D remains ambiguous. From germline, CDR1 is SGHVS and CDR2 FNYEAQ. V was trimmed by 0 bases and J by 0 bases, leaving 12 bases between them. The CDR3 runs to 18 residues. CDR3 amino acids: CASSLARVDSSYNSPLHF. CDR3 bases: TGTGCCAGCAGCTTAGCGCGGGTGGACTCCTCCTATAATTCACCCCTCCACTTT. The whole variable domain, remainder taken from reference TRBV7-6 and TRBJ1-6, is GAGVSQSPRYKVTKRGQDVALRCDPISGHVSLYWYRQALGQGPEFLTYFNYEAQQDKSGLPNDRFSAERPEGSISTLTIQRTEQRDSAMYRCASSLARVDSSYNSPLHFGNGTRLTVT.

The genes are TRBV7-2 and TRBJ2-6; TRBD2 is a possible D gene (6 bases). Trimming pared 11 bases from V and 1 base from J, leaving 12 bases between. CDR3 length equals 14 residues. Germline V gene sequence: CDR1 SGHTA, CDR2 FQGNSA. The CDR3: CALLGTSGANVLTF. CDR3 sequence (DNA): TGTGCCTTACTAGGGACTTCTGGGGCCAACGTCCTGACTTTC.

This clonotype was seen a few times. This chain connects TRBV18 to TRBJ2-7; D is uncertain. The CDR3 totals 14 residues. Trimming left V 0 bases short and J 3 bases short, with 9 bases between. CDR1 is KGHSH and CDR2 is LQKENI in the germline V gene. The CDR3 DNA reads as TGTGCCAGCTCACCACCGGCAGCTTTCTACGAGCAGTACTTC. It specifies CASSPPAAFYEQYF.

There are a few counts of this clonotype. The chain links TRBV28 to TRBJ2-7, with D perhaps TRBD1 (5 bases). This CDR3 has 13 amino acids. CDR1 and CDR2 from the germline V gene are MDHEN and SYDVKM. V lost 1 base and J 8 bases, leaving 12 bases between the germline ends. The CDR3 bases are TGTGCCAGCAGTTTATCCCAGGGTGGTCAGCAGTACGTC. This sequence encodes CASSLSQGGQQYV.

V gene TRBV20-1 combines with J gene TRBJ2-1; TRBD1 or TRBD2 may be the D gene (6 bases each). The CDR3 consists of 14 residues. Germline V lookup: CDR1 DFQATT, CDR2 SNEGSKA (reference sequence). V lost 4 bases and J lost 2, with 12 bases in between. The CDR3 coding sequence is TGCAGTGCTATTCGGGGGCCTACCTACAATGAGCAGTTCTTC. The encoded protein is CSAIRGPTYNEQFF.

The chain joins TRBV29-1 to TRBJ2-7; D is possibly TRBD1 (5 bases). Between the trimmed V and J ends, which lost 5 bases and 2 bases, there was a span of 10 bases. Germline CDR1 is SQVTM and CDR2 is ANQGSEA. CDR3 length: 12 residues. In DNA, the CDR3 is TGCAGCGTTTATGCAGGGACCTACGAGCAGTACTTC. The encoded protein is CSVYAGTYEQYF.

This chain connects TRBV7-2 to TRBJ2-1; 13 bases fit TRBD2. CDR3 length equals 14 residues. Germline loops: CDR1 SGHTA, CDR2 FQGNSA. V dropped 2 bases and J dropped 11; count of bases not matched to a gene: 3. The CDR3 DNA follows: TGTGCCAGCAGCTTACAACTAGCGGGGGGGCAGCAGTTCTTC. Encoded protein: CASSLQLAGGQQFF.

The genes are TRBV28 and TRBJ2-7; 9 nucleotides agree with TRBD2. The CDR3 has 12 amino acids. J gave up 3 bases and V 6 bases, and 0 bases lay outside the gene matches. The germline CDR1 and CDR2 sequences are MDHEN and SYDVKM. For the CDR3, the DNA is TGTGCCAGCAGGCGGGGGGGCTACGAGCAGTACTTC. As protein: CASRRGGYEQYF.

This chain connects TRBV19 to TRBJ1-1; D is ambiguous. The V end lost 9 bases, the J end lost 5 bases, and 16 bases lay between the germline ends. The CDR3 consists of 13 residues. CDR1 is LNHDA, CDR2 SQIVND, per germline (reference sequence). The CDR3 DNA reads TGTGCCAGCCGAAAAATCGGTGCGACTGAAGCTTTCTTT. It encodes CASRKIGATEAFF.

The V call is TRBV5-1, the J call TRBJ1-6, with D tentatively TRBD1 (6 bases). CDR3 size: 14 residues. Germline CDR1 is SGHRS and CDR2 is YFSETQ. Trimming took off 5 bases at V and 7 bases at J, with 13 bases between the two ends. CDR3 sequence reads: CASSSGQSNSPLHF. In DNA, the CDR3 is TGCGCCAGCAGTTCCGGACAGAGCAATTCACCCCTCCACTTT.

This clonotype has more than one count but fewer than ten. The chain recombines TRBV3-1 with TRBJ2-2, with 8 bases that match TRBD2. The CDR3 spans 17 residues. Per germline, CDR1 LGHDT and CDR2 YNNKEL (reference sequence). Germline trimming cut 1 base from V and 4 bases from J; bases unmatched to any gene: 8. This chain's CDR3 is CASSQGLSGGGTGELFF. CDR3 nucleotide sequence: TGTGCCAGCAGCCAAGGTCTCAGCGGGGGAGGCACCGGGGAGCTGTTTTTT.

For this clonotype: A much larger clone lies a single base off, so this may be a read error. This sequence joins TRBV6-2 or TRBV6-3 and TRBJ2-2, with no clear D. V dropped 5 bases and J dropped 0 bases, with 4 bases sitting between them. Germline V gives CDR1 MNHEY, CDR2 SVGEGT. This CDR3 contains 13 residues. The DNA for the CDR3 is TGTGCCAGCAGTAACACGAACACCGGGGAGCTGTTTTTT. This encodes CASSNTNTGELFF.

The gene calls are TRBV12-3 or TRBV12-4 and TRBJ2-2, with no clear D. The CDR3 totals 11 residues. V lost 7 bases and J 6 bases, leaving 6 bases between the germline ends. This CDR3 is CASTGSGELFF. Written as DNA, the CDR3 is TGTGCCAGCACGGGTTCCGGGGAGCTGTTTTTT.

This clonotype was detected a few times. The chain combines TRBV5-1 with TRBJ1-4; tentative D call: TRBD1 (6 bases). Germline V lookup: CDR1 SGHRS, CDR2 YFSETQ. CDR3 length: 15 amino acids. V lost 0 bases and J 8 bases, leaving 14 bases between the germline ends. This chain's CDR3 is CASSLEGRGQEKLFF. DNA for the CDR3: TGCGCCAGCAGCTTGGAGGGCCGGGGGCAAGAAAAACTGTTTTTT.